This is a list of T cell receptor beta chains from one sample in a study of blood T cell repertoires in COVID-19. The assay was immunoSEQ multiplex PCR, and TCRdb's table has in-frame clones only and misses some. The sample has around 370,000 clones; 88% are singletons. What was sequenced was peripheral blood. The receptors come from a woman in her 70s with COVID-19, enrolled during active disease. The CDR3 runs from the conserved cysteine through the conserved F or W.

CDR3aa	j_gene	v_gene
CASSEALGLAGSEQYF	TRBJ2-7	TRBV2
CASSYDRGNQPQHF	TRBJ1-5	TRBV2
CASSQTSDRVNEQFF	TRBJ2-1	TRBV4-3
CASSLGQTYNQPQHF	TRBJ1-5	TRBV5-8
CATSDGLGDTEAFF	TRBJ1-1	TRBV24-1
CSAAKRVGYTF	TRBJ1-2	TRBV20-1
CASSQQGADQPQHF	TRBJ1-5	TRBV18
CASGGLETQYF	TRBJ2-5	TRBV6-5
CAISGTGNGNTIYF	TRBJ1-3	TRBV10-3
CASSDRRTEAFF	TRBJ1-1	TRBV19
CASSVQGNSEETQYF	TRBJ2-5	TRBV5-1
CASSADRGEETQYF	TRBJ2-5	TRBV5-1
CASSYSRGYEQYF	TRBJ2-7	TRBV6-5
CARSLAGVGYTF	TRBJ1-2	TRBV5-3
CASRPAPGTGTYEQYF	TRBJ2-7	TRBV7-2
CASSAGQENYGYTF	TRBJ1-2	TRBV5-1
CASSLGAGLGAGELFF	TRBJ2-2	TRBV13
CASSQGVRGLVRVAFF	TRBJ1-1	TRBV3-1/TRBV3-2
CASSQLGTRDEQYF	TRBJ2-7	TRBV19
CASSATPREAFF	TRBJ1-1	TRBV2
CASGVQGLGTEAFF	TRBJ1-1	TRBV27
CASSLAPGGADNEQFF	TRBJ2-1	TRBV5-6
CASSSLTSRGAFF	TRBJ1-1	TRBV11-2
CASSTLTGSEKRNEQYF	TRBJ2-7	TRBV9
CASSQGDTLREQYF	TRBJ2-7	TRBV4-1
CASSGQGRPRNTEAFF	TRBJ1-1	TRBV21-1
CARSQGNEKLFF	TRBJ1-4	TRBV30
CASSPRQSDSDTQYF	TRBJ2-3	TRBV5-1
CASSTPGQGVGSPLHF	TRBJ1-6	TRBV6-6
CASSPRTSGGSYNEQFF	TRBJ2-1	TRBV7-2
CASSSDRGPQPQHF	TRBJ1-5	TRBV19
CASNREGGSNEKLFF	TRBJ1-4	TRBV2
CATSGQANTEAFF	TRBJ1-1	TRBV24-1